The 26 T cell receptor beta chains below all came from one sample that was sequenced in a study of post-analysis software for immune sequencing data. Study-wide results and limits: TRBV5-6, TRBV5-1 and TRBV20-1 were among 4 or 5 TRBV segments more frequent in patients than controls.

Their antigens remain unidentified. Unique molecular identifiers were carried by the TCR beta cDNA libraries. Via MiXCR, TCRdb re-called the PCR reads, giving one row per CDR3 protein. This table has about 380,000 distinct CDR3 sequences, roughly 35% appearing once. Sequencing was carried out using blood. Every receptor here comes from a girl between 10 and 17 years old with multiple sclerosis.

The rearrangement links TRBV7-9 to TRBJ2-3; D ambiguous. Between the trimmed V and J ends, which lost 3 bases and 1 base, there was a span of 11 bases. The CDR3 has 15 residues. Looked up from germline, CDR1 is SEHNR and CDR2 is FQNEAQ (reference sequence). The CDR3 is CASSFGQVRTDTQYF. In DNA form, the CDR3 reads TGTGCCAGCAGCTTCGGTCAGGTCCGCACAGATACGCAGTATTTT.

The rearrangement joins TRBV7-2 to TRBJ1-1; a weak D match, TRBD1 (5 bases). The CDR3 loop spans 15 amino acids. With 1 base removed from V and 1 base from J, the gap between germline ends came to 10 bases. Germline V gives CDR1 SGHTA, CDR2 FQGNSA. DNA of the CDR3: TGTGCCAGCAGCTTAGATTTCGGGGCGAACACTGAAGCTTTCTTT. Translation: CASSLDFGANTEAFF.

The table lists this clonotype with many counts. The chain employs TRBV4-3 and TRBJ2-4; TRBD2 is a possible D gene (6 bases). This CDR3 is 13 amino acids long. The germline CDR1 and CDR2 sequences are LGHNA and YSLEER. The ends were cut back, 4 bases at V and 10 bases at J, with 14 bases in the middle. The CDR3 DNA is TGCGCCAGCAGCCCCTCCGCTGCGGGAATTCAGTACTTC. This codes for CASSPSAAGIQYF.

This rearrangement joins TRBV27 to TRBJ1-6; TRBD1 is a possible D gene (6 bases). Trimming removed 3 bases at V and 10 bases at J, with 13 bases between. There are 14 residues in the CDR3. CDR1 and CDR2 from the germline V gene are MNHEY and SMNVEV (reference sequence). Here the CDR3 reads CASSFGGLDSPLHF. CDR3 coding DNA: TGTGCCAGCAGTTTTGGGGGGCTAGACTCACCCCTCCACTTT.

The V and J genes are TRBV7-9 and TRBJ1-2, with unresolved D. The germline gives CDR1 SEHNR, CDR2 FQNEAQ (reference sequence). Trimming took off 2 bases at V and 1 base at J, with 11 bases between the two ends. There are 15 residues in the CDR3. CDR3 sequence reads: CASSLIITDNYGYTF. Here the CDR3 DNA reads TGTGCCAGCAGCTTAATAATAACCGATAACTATGGCTACACCTTC.

The J gene is TRBJ2-6, the V gene TRBV5-5, with D uncertain. The V end was cut by 4 bases, the J end by 4 bases, with 9 bases between. The CDR3 totals 14 residues. Germline V CDR1 and CDR2: SGHKS, YYEKEE (reference sequence). The CDR3: CASSINAGANVLTF. The CDR3 bases are TGTGCCAGCAGCATCAACGCGGGGGCCAACGTCCTGACTTTC. Complete variable domain (other parts from reference TRBV5-5 and TRBJ2-6): DAGVTQSPTHLIKTRGQQVTLRCSPISGHKSVSWYQQVLGQGPQFIFQYYEKEERGRGNFPDRFSARQFPNYSSELNVNALLLGDSALYLCASSINAGANVLTFGAGSRLTVL.

This chain joins TRBV7-9 and TRBJ2-1; TRBD2 agrees at 9 bases. The CDR3 is 15 residues long. The germline gives CDR1 SEHNR, CDR2 FQNEAQ (reference sequence). The V and J ends lost 4 bases and 4 bases, in that order; junction bases with no gene match: 5. CDR3 bases: TGTGCCAGCAGCTCCCCTAGCGGGATTTACAATGAGCAGTTCTTC. Protein product: CASSSPSGIYNEQFF.

As regards this clonotype: A read error may explain this, as a much larger clone is one base away. This chain connects TRBV7-2 to TRBJ1-4; D not resolved. Germline loops: CDR1 SGHTA, CDR2 FQGNSA. The CDR3 runs to 15 residues. For the CDR3, the DNA is TGTGCCGGCAGGCCGGTGGCAGTAACACACGAAAAACTGTTTTTT. This codes for CAGRPVAVTHEKLFF.

This clonotype was observed a few times. The chain is built from TRBV29-1 and TRBJ2-2, with D perhaps matching TRBD1 (6 bases). The germline V gene encodes CDR1 SQVTM and CDR2 ANQGSEA. The CDR3 has 14 amino acids. V lost 4 bases, J lost 0 bases, and 9 bases lay in between. The CDR3: CSVVGTSNTGELFF. As DNA, the CDR3 is TGCAGCGTTGTCGGGACATCGAACACCGGGGAGCTGTTTTTT.

The chain joins TRBV20-1 to TRBJ2-7, with TRBD2 matching 8 bases. The germline V gene encodes CDR1 DFQATT and CDR2 SNEGSKA (reference sequence). The junction had 5 bases not matched to a gene; V was cut back by 2 bases and J by 2 bases. The CDR3 covers 14 residues. The CDR3 loop is CSARPGGGTYEQYF. The CDR3 bases are TGCAGTGCTAGACCGGGAGGGGGAACCTACGAGCAGTACTTC.

This chain connects TRBV6-2 or TRBV6-3 to TRBJ1-5, with D uncertain. The germline V gene has CDR1 MNHEY and CDR2 SVGEGT. The V end was cut by 5 bases, the J end by 5 bases, with 16 bases between. This CDR3 contains 15 residues. The CDR3 region has the DNA TGTGCCAGCAGTAGGCGAGTAGGGCCATATCAGCCCCAGCATTTT. It specifies CASSRRVGPYQPQHF.

The rearrangement links TRBV5-1 to TRBJ2-7; TRBD2 might be the D (6 bases). The V and J ends lost 1 base and 6 bases respectively, with 14 bases between them. The CDR3 has 14 amino acids. Per germline, CDR1 SGHRS and CDR2 YFSETQ. This CDR3 is CASSLQGDGGEQYF. The CDR3 DNA reads as TGCGCCAGCAGCTTGCAAGGGGACGGGGGCGAGCAGTACTTC. The variable domain in full, completed from reference TRBV5-1 and TRBJ2-7, reads KAGVTQTPRYLIKTRGQQVTLSCSPISGHRSVSWYQQTPGQGLQFLFEYFSETQRNKGNFPGRFSGRQFSNSRSEMNVSTLELGDSALYLCASSLQGDGGEQYFGPGTRLTVT.

This sequence joins TRBV3-1 and TRBJ1-1, with D hard to call. Germline-derived CDR1 and CDR2 are LGHDT and YNNKEL (reference sequence). Trimming cost V 0 bases and J 7 bases, with 9 bases left between them. The CDR3 runs to 13 residues. The chain's CDR3 is CASSQDGRGEAFF. The CDR3 coding sequence is TGTGCCAGCAGCCAAGATGGGCGAGGTGAAGCTTTCTTT.

This chain joins TRBV20-1 and TRBJ2-3, with D unclear. Germline assignment: CDR1 DFQATT and CDR2 SNEGSKA (reference sequence). The CDR3 length is 13 residues. V gave up 0 bases and J gave up 10 bases, with 14 bases separating them. The CDR3 region has the DNA TGCAGTGCTAGAGAGGGGTCGGTCGGTGCGCAGTATTTT. Protein: CSAREGSVGAQYF.

This clonotype was counted only a few times. The chain uses TRBV5-6 and TRBJ2-4, with D tentatively TRBD2 (6 bases). Trimming stripped 3 bases from V and 1 base from J, with 17 bases between. The CDR3 extends over 17 amino acids. Per germline, CDR1 SGHDT and CDR2 YYEEEE. CDR3 amino acids: CASSSGVGLVAKNIQYF. CDR3 nucleotides: TGTGCCAGCAGCTCGGGAGTGGGTCTCGTCGCCAAAAACATTCAGTACTTC.

This sequence joins TRBV18 and TRBJ2-1; possible D gene TRBD2, 5 bases. The CDR3 loop spans 16 amino acids. Germline V CDR1 and CDR2: KGHSH, LQKENI. V was pared by 3 bases and J by 0 bases, with 12 bases between. The CDR3 spells CASSPRTARSYNEQFF. The CDR3 nucleotides read TGTGCCAGCTCACCCAGGACTGCCCGCTCCTACAATGAGCAGTTCTTC.

This clonotype was found a few times. J is TRBJ1-1 and V is TRBV7-9, with D perhaps matching TRBD1 (5 bases). The germline gives CDR1 SEHNR, CDR2 FQNEAQ (reference sequence). Deletions cut 8 bases from V and 1 base from J, with 14 bases between. The CDR3 has 14 residues. The CDR3 bases are TGTGCCAGCCTGCGTACCGGGGGGAACACTGAAGCTTTCTTT. The encoded protein is CASLRTGGNTEAFF.

The table lists this clonotype with a few counts. The chain joins TRBV10-3 to TRBJ2-7, with a tentative D call TRBD1 (7 bases). Germline-derived CDR1 and CDR2 are ENHRY and SYGVKD. The CDR3 runs to 14 residues. Between the trimmed V and J ends, which lost 6 bases and 3 bases, there was a span of 15 bases. CDR3 loop: CAIRDRDSGYEQYF. The CDR3 nucleotides read TGTGCCATCAGAGACAGGGACTCTGGCTACGAGCAGTACTTC.

The rearrangement uses TRBV7-3 and TRBJ2-1; TRBD1 aligns across 7 bases. Trimming took 5 bases from V and 4 from J; bases not matched to a gene: 2. CDR1 and CDR2 from the germline V gene are SGHTA and FQGTGA. This CDR3 is 13 amino acids long. In DNA, the CDR3 is TGTGCCAGCAGCCCGGACAGGTACAATGAGCAGTTCTTC. Translation gives CASSPDRYNEQFF.

The J gene is TRBJ1-2, the V gene TRBV6-1; 9 bases match TRBD1. J was trimmed by 6 bases and V by 7 bases; bases with no gene match: 6. Germline V CDR1 and CDR2: MNHNS, SASEGT. This CDR3 has 13 amino acids. This CDR3 reads CASNRDRADGYTF. DNA for the CDR3: TGTGCCAGCAATAGGGACAGGGCAGATGGCTACACCTTC.

The sample holds many counts of this clonotype. The chain recombines TRBV20-1 with TRBJ1-2; D is possibly TRBD1 (5 bases). Between the trimmed V and J ends, which lost 5 bases and 2 bases, there was a span of 9 bases. The CDR3 extends over 12 amino acids. Germline CDR1 is DFQATT and CDR2 is SNEGSKA (reference sequence). CDR3 amino acids: CSAADMNYGYTF. Here the CDR3 DNA reads TGCAGTGCTGCGGACATGAACTATGGCTACACCTTC.

This clonotype was picked up a small number of times. This chain links TRBV3-1 with TRBJ2-1; 8 bases are shared with TRBD2. This CDR3 comprises 14 residues. V lost 1 base and J lost 10; bases outside the gene matches: 6. Germline lookup yields CDR1 LGHDT and CDR2 YNNKEL (reference sequence). The CDR3 DNA is TGTGCCAGCAGCCAAGCCGGGGGGGCGAGGGAGCAGTTCTTC. Protein product: CASSQAGGAREQFF.

This chain uses TRBV14 with TRBJ2-1; 11 nucleotides agree with TRBD2. The J call may be incorrect, as the DNA end agrees better with TRBJ2-7. The CDR3 runs to 15 residues. Germline V gene data show CDR1 as SGHDN and CDR2 as FVKESK. CDR3 protein: CASSPSGGRHNEQYF. The CDR3 nucleotides read TGTGCCAGCAGCCCTAGCGGGGGGCGACACAATGAGCAGTACTTC.

The J gene is TRBJ2-7, the V gene TRBV5-1; no reliable D call. V shed 0 bases and J shed 5 bases, with 6 bases lying between them. From germline, CDR1 is SGHRS and CDR2 YFSETQ. The CDR3 sequence is 12 residues long. The CDR3 DNA is TGCGCCAGCAGCTTGGCCGGACACGAGCAGTACTTC. Encoded protein: CASSLAGHEQYF.

This clonotype was observed a few times. The chain has TRBV12-3 or TRBV12-4 and TRBJ2-7, with TRBD1 matching 8 bases. The length of the CDR3 is 14 residues. J lost 4 bases, V lost 5 bases, and 7 bases had no gene match. The CDR3, as DNA: TGTGCCAGCAGTGGACAGGGTTTGGGGTACGAGCAGTACTTC. Translating it yields CASSGQGLGYEQYF.

This clonotype appeared a few times. The V and J genes are TRBV25-1 and TRBJ2-7, with D maybe TRBD2 (7 bases). The CDR3 covers 16 residues. The V end lost 6 bases, the J end lost 0 bases, and 18 bases lay between the germline ends. The germline gives CDR1 MGHDK, CDR2 SYGVNS. CDR3 loop: CASRGSGGLSSYEQYF. The DNA of the CDR3 is TGTGCCAGCAGAGGTTCCGGGGGGCTTAGCTCCTACGAGCAGTACTTC.